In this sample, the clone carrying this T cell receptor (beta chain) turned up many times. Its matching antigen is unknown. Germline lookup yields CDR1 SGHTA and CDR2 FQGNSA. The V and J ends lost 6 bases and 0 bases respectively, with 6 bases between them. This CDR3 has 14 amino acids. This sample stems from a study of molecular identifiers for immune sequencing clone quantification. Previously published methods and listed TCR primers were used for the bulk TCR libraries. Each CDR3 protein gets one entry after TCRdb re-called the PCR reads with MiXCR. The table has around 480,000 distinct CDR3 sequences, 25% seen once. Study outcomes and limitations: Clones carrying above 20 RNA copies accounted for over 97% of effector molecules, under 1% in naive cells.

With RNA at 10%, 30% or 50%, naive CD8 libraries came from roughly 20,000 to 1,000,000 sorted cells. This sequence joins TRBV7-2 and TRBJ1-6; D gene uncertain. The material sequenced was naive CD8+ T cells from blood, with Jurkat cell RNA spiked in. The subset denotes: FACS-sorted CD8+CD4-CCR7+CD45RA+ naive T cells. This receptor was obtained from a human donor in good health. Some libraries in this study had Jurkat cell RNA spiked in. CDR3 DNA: TGTGCCAGCAGTGGGAGCTCCTATAATTCACCCCTCCACTTT. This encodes CASSGSSYNSPLHF. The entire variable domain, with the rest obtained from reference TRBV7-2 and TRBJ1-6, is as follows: GAGVSQSPSNKVTEKGKDVELRCDPISGHTALYWYRQSLGQGLEFLIYFQGNSAPDKSGLPSDRFSAERTGGSVSTLTIQRTQQEDSAVYLCASSGSSYNSPLHFGNGTRLTVT.